These T cell receptor beta chains were read from a single sample in a study of cytomegalovirus exposure and HLA in healthy donors. Sequenced by immunoSEQ multiplex PCR; TCRdb stores in-frame clones only, minus some. This sample has about 140,000 clones; around 73% occur once, and the top ten carry 1.5% to 2%. Specimen: PBMCs. The receptors shown here come from a female donor in good health and CMV-seronegative. The CDR3 runs from the conserved cysteine through the conserved F or W. The D gene is left open where the match is weak. For some rows the clone size is stated as once, few or many, or as a class when expanded; others skip it.

clone_size	d_call	v_call	j_call	cdr3_nt	cdr3_aa
.	TRBD1	TRBV5-6	TRBJ1-2	TGTGCCAGTAACAGGGGGCTTAACTATGGCTACACCTTC	CASNRGLNYGYTF
.	.	TRBV19	TRBJ1-4	TGTGCCAGTAGATGGAGATCTAATAATGAAAAACTGTTTTTT	CASRWRSNNEKLFF
.	TRBD2	TRBV6-1	TRBJ2-5	TGTGCCACCGATAGCGGGGACCAAGAGACCCAGTACTTC	CATDSGDQETQYF
.	.	TRBV29-1	TRBJ1-1	TGCAGTGGCGGAGATAACACTGAAGCTTTCTTT	CSGGDNTEAFF
.	TRBD1	TRBV7-8	TRBJ1-1	TGTGCCAGCAGCTTAGCCGGGACAGGGGAAGCTTTCTTT	CASSLAGTGEAFF
.	TRBD2	TRBV18	TRBJ2-7	TGTGCCAGCTCACCATCCAGCGGGAGCCCCTACGAGCAGTACTTC	CASSPSSGSPYEQYF
.	.	TRBV7-2	TRBJ2-7	TGTGCCAGCAGTCAGCCTGGAGGGGGCTTCTCCTACGAGCAGTACTTC	CASSQPGGGFSYEQYF
.	TRBD2	TRBV10-3	TRBJ2-1	TGTGCCATCAGAGGACTAGCGGGGCGATACAATGAGCAGTTCTTC	CAIRGLAGRYNEQFF
.	.	TRBV9	TRBJ1-2	TGTGCCAGCAGCGCCCCCAACAGGGATTACGGCTACACCTTC	CASSAPNRDYGYTF
.	TRBD2	TRBV27	TRBJ2-3	TGTGCCAGCCGAACGGGGGGGCCTGGAGATACGCAGTATTTT	CASRTGGPGDTQYF
.	TRBD2	TRBV7-6	TRBJ2-7	TGTGCCAGCAGCTTGGAACGGACTAGCGGGAGGGTCTACGAGCAGTACTTC	CASSLERTSGRVYEQYF
.	.	TRBV20-1	TRBJ1-2	TGCAGTGCTATGGGCAGTGGTGGCTACACCTTC	CSAMGSGGYTF
.	.	TRBV14	TRBJ1-1	TGTGCCAGCAGCCAAGGGGGGCCTCGAGACACTGAAGCTTTCTTT	CASSQGGPRDTEAFF
.	TRBD1	TRBV28	TRBJ1-4	TGTGCCAGCAGATCCCCTGCCGGGACAGGGGGCAATGAAAAACTGTTTTTT	CASRSPAGTGGNEKLFF
few	TRBD1	TRBV10-3	TRBJ1-2	TGTGCCATCAGTGAGTCAAGGACAGGGGGAGGCTACACCTTC	CAISESRTGGGYTF
.	.	TRBV20-1	TRBJ1-2	TGCAGTGCTAACAGATATGGCTACACCTTC	CSANRYGYTF
.	TRBD1	TRBV27	TRBJ2-7	TGTGCCAGCAGTTTCCCGGGACAGGGGACCTACGAGCAGTACTTC	CASSFPGQGTYEQYF
once	TRBD1	TRBV15	TRBJ2-7	TGTGCCACCAGCAGAGAAGTAAGGGACAGGGACGACGAGCAGTACTTC	CATSREVRDRDDEQYF
.	.	TRBV6-1	TRBJ2-7	TGTGCCAGCAGTGAGGAGGGCCGCCTCAGGTACGAGCAGTACTTC	CASSEEGRLRYEQYF